This T cell receptor (beta chain) was identified during a study of blood T cell repertoires in COVID-19 (dated by TCRdb to 2018 to 2020). A note on the overall study: Samples covering the acute and convalescent phases of COVID-19 were provided by collaborators in the United States, Italy and Spain. The prospective study material was composed of cDNA or gDNA derived from T cells, B-cell-depleted T cells, or PBMCs. Subjects who had been exposed to COVID-19, were actively infected with it, or had recovered from it provided the deeply sampled blood TCRbeta repertoires that made up the dataset. The repertoires were released in a freely available public database intended as a resource for research on the immune response to SARS-CoV-2. Samples came from the ongoing ImmuneRACE study (first 160 participants) plus 1,254 subjects from 6 global collaborators. A de-identified subject ID, COVID-19 status, age in years and sex were almost always included in the sample metadata. Where available, HLA class I and class II types were taken from metadata supplied by the sample provider and were not determined by assay-based typing. The research as a whole found: How much clinical and demographic metadata was included differed by source and by participant, and the metadata was provided uncurated.

Another Seattle source contributed samples from volunteer blood donors who had recovered from COVID-19. The collaborating institutions used their own protocols to collect whole blood in K2EDTA tubes. Collaborator samples were shipped for TCRbeta analysis as frozen whole blood, isolated PBMCs, or DNA extracted from either sample type. For CDR1 and CDR2, the germline V gene lists MDHEN and SYDVKM. V and J are trimmed by 4 bases and 1 base, and the gene matches miss 3 bases of the junction. Including cysteine and phenylalanine, the CDR3 has 15 amino acids. Just CDR3 DNA is preserved here, 45 bases in frame from base 1. TCRbeta CDR3 regions were amplified from genomic DNA using the immunoSEQ Assay, a bias-controlled multiplex PCR. For the original study's pipeline: Nucleated cell counts per sample were estimated from amplification of reference gene primers within the assay. To quantify the absolute abundance of each unique TCRbeta CDR3 rearrangement, sequence reads were collapsed and filtered. For each sample, productive Simpson clonality was calculated by taking the square root of Simpson's diversity index across productive rearrangements. TCRdb retrieved this table from immuneACCESS and kept in-frame rearrangements only. Not all clones are present; in checked studies, unresolved V genes account for under half, and no reason is known for the remainder. From that table come the V and J calls and clone size; the DNA was used to work out D and trimming. The sample yields some 160,000 clones; around 83% were counted once. Over 10% of the sample goes to the ten largest clones.

Regarding this clone: Its binding antigen is unknown. Base qualities were left out, and no much larger clone turns up one base away.

This receptor was taken from a man between 65 and 85 years old who had recovered from COVID-19. Sample: peripheral blood. The V gene is TRBV28 and the J gene is TRBJ2-7; 11 bases in the middle match TRBD1. The bases read TGTGCCAGCAGTTCGGGACAGGGGGGATCCTACGAGCAGTACTTC. Translated, this gives CASSSGQGGSYEQYF.